Sequencing of this TCR beta chain was carried out in a study of blood T cell repertoires in COVID-19. On the study more broadly: Donors in the United States, Italy and Spain gave samples during acute or convalescent COVID-19. Sample material is recorded as cDNA or gDNA derived from T cells, B-cell-depleted T cells, or PBMCs.

Per the authors' pipeline: The authors estimated nucleated cell counts from reference gene primer amplification. Data came from immunoSEQ multiplex PCR; TCRdb stores just in-frame clones and leaves some out. V and J calls and clone size follow that table, whereas D and trimming were derived from the DNA. The sample includes 150,000 to 200,000 clones, about four fifths of them seen just once. CDR1 is GTSNPN and CDR2 is SVGIG in the germline V gene (reference sequence). The CDR3 is made up of 12 amino acids. Trimming removed 2 bases from V and 4 bases from J, with 7 bases in between. The TCR originated in a man in his 70s who had recovered from COVID-19. The chain employs TRBV30 and TRBJ2-3; no reliable D call. Sequencing was performed on peripheral blood. In nucleotides, the CDR3 is TGTGCCTGGAGTACAGCCTCAGATACGCAGTATTTT. Its translation: CAWSTASDTQYF.